What follows describes a single T cell receptor beta chain. Germline CDR1 reads SGHRS; CDR2 reads YFSETQ. V shed 0 bases and J shed 4 bases, with 13 bases lying between them. The CDR3 runs to 15 residues. The sample originates from a study of T cells in Graves' hyperthyroidism and ophthalmopathy. The TCR beta CDR3 regions underwent amplification using RNA transcripts as the source. When the TCR CDR3 underwent first-round RT-PCR, the HTBI primer set was used. Using its own MiXCR run on the multiplex PCR reads, TCRdb lists one record per CDR3 protein. The data show 340,000 or so distinct CDR3 sequences, over 15% seen once.

The chain couples TRBV5-1 to TRBJ2-5; D tentatively reads TRBD1 or TRBD2 (6 bases each). The sequence came from a woman between 45 and 60 years old with Graves' hyperthyroidism. The sequenced sample was blood. The CDR3: CASSLEQGGGETQYF. The CDR3 bases are TGCGCCAGCAGCTTGGAACAGGGAGGTGGAGAGACCCAGTACTTC.